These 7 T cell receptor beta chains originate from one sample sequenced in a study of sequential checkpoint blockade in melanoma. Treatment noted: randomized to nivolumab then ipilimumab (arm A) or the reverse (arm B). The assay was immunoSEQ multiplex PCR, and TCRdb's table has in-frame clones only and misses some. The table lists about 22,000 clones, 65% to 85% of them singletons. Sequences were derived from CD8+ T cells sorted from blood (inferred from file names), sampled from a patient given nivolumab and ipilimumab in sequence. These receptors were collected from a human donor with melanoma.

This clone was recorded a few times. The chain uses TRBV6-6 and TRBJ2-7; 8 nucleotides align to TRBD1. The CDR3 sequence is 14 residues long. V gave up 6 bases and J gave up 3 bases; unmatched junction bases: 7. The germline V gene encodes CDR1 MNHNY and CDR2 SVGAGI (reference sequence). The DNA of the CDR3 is TGTGCCAGCAGCTGGACAGGGACGATCTACGAGCAGTACTTC. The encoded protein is CASSWTGTIYEQYF.

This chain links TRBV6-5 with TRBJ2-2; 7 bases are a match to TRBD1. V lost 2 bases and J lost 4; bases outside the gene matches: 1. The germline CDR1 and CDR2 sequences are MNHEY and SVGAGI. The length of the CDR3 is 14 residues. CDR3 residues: CASSYGTATGELFF. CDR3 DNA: TGTGCCAGCAGTTACGGGACAGCCACCGGGGAGCTGTTTTTT.

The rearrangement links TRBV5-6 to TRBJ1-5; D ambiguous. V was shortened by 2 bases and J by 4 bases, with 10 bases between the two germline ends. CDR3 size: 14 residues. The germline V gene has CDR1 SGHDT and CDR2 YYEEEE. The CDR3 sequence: CASSFAGRNQPQHF. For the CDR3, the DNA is TGTGCCAGCAGCTTTGCGGGTCGTAATCAGCCCCAGCATTTT.

CDR3 protein: CASRGTGGYEQYF. The CDR3 DNA reads TGTGCCAGCAGAGGGACAGGGGGCTACGAGCAGTACTTC. This chain connects TRBV27 to TRBJ2-7; 11 bases are shared with TRBD1. The CDR3 length is 13 residues. The ends lost 6 bases at V and 3 bases at J; junction bases unmatched: 1. Germline V lookup: CDR1 MNHEY, CDR2 SMNVEV (reference sequence).

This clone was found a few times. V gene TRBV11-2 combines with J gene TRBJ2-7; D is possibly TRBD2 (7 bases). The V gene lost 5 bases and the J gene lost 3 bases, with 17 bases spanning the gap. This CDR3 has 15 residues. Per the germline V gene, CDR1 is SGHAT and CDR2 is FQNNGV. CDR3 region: CASSRSGGRGYEQYF. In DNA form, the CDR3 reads TGTGCCAGCAGCCGCTCGGGGGGCCGGGGCTACGAGCAGTACTTC. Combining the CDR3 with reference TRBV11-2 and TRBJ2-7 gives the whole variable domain EAGVAQSPRYKIIEKRQSVAFWCNPISGHATLYWYQQILGQGPKLLIQFQNNGVVDDSQLPKDRFSAERLKGVDSTLKIQPAKLEDSAVYLCASSRSGGRGYEQYFGPGTRLTVT.

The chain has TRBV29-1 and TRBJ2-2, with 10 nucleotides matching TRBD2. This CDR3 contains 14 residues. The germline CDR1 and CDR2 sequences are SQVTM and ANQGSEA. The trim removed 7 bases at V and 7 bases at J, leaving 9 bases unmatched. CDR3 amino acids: CSAWLAGDIGELFF. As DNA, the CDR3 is TGCAGCGCCTGGCTAGCGGGAGATATCGGGGAGCTGTTTTTT.

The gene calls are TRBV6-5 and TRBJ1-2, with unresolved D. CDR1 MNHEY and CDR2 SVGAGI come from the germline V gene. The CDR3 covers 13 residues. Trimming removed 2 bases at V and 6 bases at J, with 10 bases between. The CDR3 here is CASSYLLRDGYTF. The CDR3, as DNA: TGTGCCAGCAGTTACCTTTTGAGGGATGGCTACACCTTC.